The next 2 T cell receptor beta chains were all read from a single sample in a study of T cell repertoires in cytomegalovirus infection. A single record per CDR3 protein comes from TCRdb applying MiXCR to the reads. The sample lists about 740,000 distinct CDR3 sequences, about 40% occurring once. The material sequenced was PBMCs. The receptors here all came from a human donor in good health (CMV status not recorded). Some clones in this sample may be carry-over from other donors' samples.

This clonotype was seen a few times. The chain carries TRBV7-8 and TRBJ2-4; the D is unclear. The CDR3 has 14 amino acids. Germline values: CDR1 SGHVS, CDR2 FQNEAQ. V lost 2 bases and J 10 bases, leaving 15 bases between the germline ends. The CDR3 DNA sequence: TGTGCCAGCAGCTTAATGACACGGACCGAAATTCAGTACTTC. Its translation: CASSLMTRTEIQYF.

This sequence joins TRBV20-1 and TRBJ2-1; tentatively, D is TRBD2 (6 bases). Germline values: CDR1 DFQATT, CDR2 SNEGSKA (reference sequence). Trimming cost V 0 bases and J 0 bases, with 9 bases left between them. The CDR3 has 15 amino acids. CDR3 sequence (DNA): TGCAGTGCTAGAGATCTCGGGGGCTCCTACAATGAGCAGTTCTTC. It encodes CSARDLGGSYNEQFF.